The 10 T cell receptor beta chains listed next were all sequenced from one sample in a study of T cells after yellow fever vaccination. TCRdb re-called the 5' RACE reads with MiXCR, one entry per CDR3 protein. The profile covers some 340,000 distinct CDR3 sequences, with 4.1% appearing a single time and 20% to 25% taken by the ten largest. Sequences were derived from PBMCs, sampled 5 days after the yellow fever booster vaccination. The receptor set was obtained from a man aged 18-30 years who received the YFV17D yellow fever vaccine.

The table lists this clonotype with a few counts. V is TRBV20-1 and J is TRBJ2-3; D tentatively reads TRBD1 or TRBD2 (5 bases each). V lost 3 bases and J 0 bases, leaving 13 bases between the germline ends. The CDR3 has 15 amino acids. Germline V gives CDR1 DFQATT, CDR2 SNEGSKA (reference sequence). The CDR3 DNA sequence: TGCAGTGCTAGCGTTCCGGGACGGAGCACAGATACGCAGTATTTT. Amino acid sequence: CSASVPGRSTDTQYF.

This clonotype was counted between two and nine times. This chain uses TRBV14 with TRBJ2-1, with TRBD2 identical over 9 bases. V shed 1 base and J 9 bases; nucleotides not matched to a gene: 7. The CDR3 totals 15 residues. CDR1 and CDR2 (germline): SGHDN, FVKESK. CDR3 loop: CASSQGLAGFGEQFF. The CDR3 DNA follows: TGTGCCAGCAGCCAAGGGCTAGCGGGGTTCGGTGAGCAGTTCTTC.

The sample holds a few counts of this clonotype. The chain recombines TRBV9 with TRBJ2-2; no clear D. This CDR3 has 14 amino acids. V lost 2 bases to trimming and J lost 1 base, with 6 bases between them. CDR1 is SGDLS, CDR2 YYNGEE, per germline. This CDR3 reads CASSVDMNTGELFF. For the CDR3, the DNA is TGTGCCAGCAGCGTCGACATGAACACCGGGGAGCTGTTTTTT.

This clonotype was observed many times. V gene TRBV24-1 combines with J gene TRBJ2-1; D unclear. V dropped 6 bases and J dropped 9 bases, with 14 bases sitting between them. CDR3 length: 13 residues. CDR1 and CDR2 (germline): KGHDR, SFDVKD. The CDR3 here is CATSITAGGEQFF. The CDR3 coding sequence is TGTGCCACCAGTATAACAGCCGGCGGTGAGCAGTTCTTC.

This clonotype was found a few times. Its ends do not fully match the called genes, so a read error is possible. This chain connects TRBV5-1 to TRBJ1-4; TRBD1 is a possible D gene (5 bases). Germline CDR1 is SGHRS and CDR2 is YFSETQ. CDR3 length: 15 residues. CDR3 protein: CASILDEGRSEKLFF. Here the CDR3 DNA reads TGCGCCAGCATCTTGGATGAGGGGAGGAGTGAAAAACTGTTTTTT.

The V gene is TRBV10-3, the J gene TRBJ2-3, with TRBD1 matching 8 bases. The junction had 2 bases not matched to a gene; V was cut back by 4 bases and J by 5 bases. The germline gives CDR1 ENHRY, CDR2 SYGVKD. The CDR3 contains 13 residues. The CDR3: CAISARGQDTQYF. The CDR3 DNA reads TGTGCCATCAGTGCCAGGGGGCAAGATACGCAGTATTTT.

This clonotype occurred a few times. The chain links TRBV27 to TRBJ1-1; possibly TRBD1 for D (5 bases). Germline assignment: CDR1 MNHEY and CDR2 SMNVEV (reference sequence). The CDR3 sequence is 13 residues long. Deletions cut 7 bases from V and 8 bases from J, with 17 bases between. CDR3 loop: CASTIRWGGEAFF. The DNA of the CDR3 is TGTGCCAGCACCATCCGATGGGGGGGAGAAGCTTTCTTT.

This clonotype was picked up many times. The gene calls are TRBV9 and TRBJ2-1; the D gene is possibly TRBD2 (5 bases). Looked up from germline, CDR1 is SGDLS and CDR2 is YYNGEE. The CDR3 runs 13 residues. Trimming cost V 0 bases and J 9 bases, with 10 bases left between them. The CDR3 DNA reads as TGTGCCAGCAGCGTAGGGTCAGGAGGTGAGCAGTTCTTC. Residues: CASSVGSGGEQFF.

The gene calls are TRBV9 and TRBJ2-5; TRBD1 is a possible D gene (5 bases). V shed 3 bases and J shed 4 bases, with 13 bases lying between them. The CDR3 runs to 14 residues. Germline CDR1 SGDLS, CDR2 YYNGEE. The CDR3, as DNA: TGTGCCAGCAGCGATGAGCCCCAGGGAGAGACCCAGTACTTC. Amino acid sequence: CASSDEPQGETQYF.

This rearrangement joins TRBV7-8 to TRBJ2-7; D ambiguous. The CDR3 is 14 amino acids. V was trimmed by 1 base and J by 4 bases, leaving 11 bases between them. CDR1 SGHVS and CDR2 FQNEAQ come from the germline V gene. CDR3 sequence: CASSLGFGRYEQYV. The CDR3 nucleotides are TGTGCCAGCAGCTTAGGGTTCGGTCGATACGAGCAGTACGTC.